This is a list of T cell receptor beta chains from one sample in a study of T cells in Graves' hyperthyroidism and ophthalmopathy. TCRdb reprocessed the multiplex PCR reads with MiXCR, giving one entry per CDR3 protein. This table holds some 350,000 distinct CDR3 sequences, approximately 14% found once. The specimen was blood. The receptors stem from a woman aged 55 to 70 with Graves' ophthalmopathy. Each CDR3 is given with its conserved first and last residue. Fields, in order: CDR3 length, V gene, CDR3 protein.

15,TRBV5-1,CASSLAAGGEHEQFF
15,TRBV7-9,CASSPSGSLYNEQFF
14,TRBV6-5,CASSCRDISYEQYF
14,TRBV28,CASSQRGTGGEQYF
15,TRBV24-1,CATSDPLTDRVGYTF
20,TRBV20-1,CSARPLAVSGGVRSTDTQYF
15,TRBV7-2,CASSLPSPSQETQYF
15,TRBV7-9,CASSLQLARGGELFF
15,TRBV11-2,CASRHNEGSYNEQFF
15,TRBV3-1,CASSAPGLTSYEQYF
11,TRBV29-1,CSVARYEKLFF
15,TRBV6-1,CASSSRPGARQTQYF
13,TRBV2,CASSQTGSYGYTF
12,TRBV6-1,CASQSSGNTIYF
16,TRBV6-1,CASRMTAGTGIVGQYF
12,TRBV28,CASSPNQGPQHF
13,TRBV24-1,CATSQTGSYEQYF
11,TRBV29-1,CSALVGETQYF
11,TRBV28,CASSFKHEQYF
15,TRBV4-2,CASSQDGWALNEQFF
18,TRBV28,CASSLSGTGLTLNTEAFF
18,TRBV12-3/TRBV12-4,CASSSVDRVVWVNYGYTF
14,TRBV5-1,CASSSEAGGDTQYF
13,TRBV6-1,CASSRTEGYEQYF
14,TRBV7-6,CASSVAGVPGELFF
11,TRBV20-1,CSARSGGEQYF
15,TRBV4-1,CASSHLEGAKNIQYF
16,TRBV11-2,CASSLESGTSGYEQYF
16,TRBV30,CAWSVTQKRANTEAFF
12,TRBV28,CASSLGDGEQYF
18,TRBV4-1,CASSQIRPGLAEQETQYF